The entry below describes one T cell receptor beta chain. The sample originates from a study of blood T cell repertoires in COVID-19. Study-wide background: Acute and convalescent COVID-19 samples came from the United States, Italy and Spain.

The assay was immunoSEQ multiplex PCR, and TCRdb's table has in-frame clones only and misses some. The table lists roughly 70,000 clones, 65% to 85% of them singletons, with roughly 4.8% in the top ten. Sequencing was carried out using peripheral blood. The TCR was taken from a woman older than 75 with active or convalescent COVID-19.

CDR3 region: CASSPGTPYGSYEQYF. The CDR3 DNA reads as TGTGCCAGCAGCCCCGGGACACCTTACGGATCCTACGAGCAGTACTTC. V and J are TRBV3-1 (or the pseudogene TRBV3-2) and TRBJ2-7; the D gene is possibly TRBD1 (6 bases). Trimming shortened V by 4 bases and J by 1 base, and 17 bases separated the two germline ends. CDR1 is LGHDT and CDR2 is YNNKEL in the germline V gene (reference sequence). This CDR3 is 16 amino acids long.